The 16 T cell receptor beta chains listed next were all sequenced from one sample in a study of cytomegalovirus exposure and HLA in healthy donors. The PCR used 60 Vbeta and 13 Jbeta primers. Sequencing was performed with immunoSEQ multiplex PCR; in TCRdb, only in-frame clones are kept and a portion is missing. This table holds some 190,000 clones, roughly four fifths found once. Sample: PBMCs. Source of these receptors: a man between 18 and 29 years old in good health and CMV-seronegative.

The chain joins TRBV15 to TRBJ2-7, with 8 bases matching TRBD2. Germline CDR1 is LNHNV and CDR2 is YYDKDF (reference sequence). The CDR3 has 17 residues. V lost 0 bases, J lost 3 bases, and 10 bases stayed unmatched. The CDR3 DNA sequence: TGTGCCACCAGCAGAGATACGGGGGGGCTAAGGATCTACGAGCAGTACTTC. It codes for CATSRDTGGLRIYEQYF.

The rearrangement uses TRBV2 and TRBJ2-5; 8 bases line up with TRBD1. The CDR3 runs 15 residues. Germline CDR1 and CDR2: SNHLY and FYNNEI. With 3 bases clipped from V and 7 bases from J, the junction kept 10 bases outside the gene matches. The CDR3 region has the DNA TGTGCCAGCAGTGAGAGACAGGGGCCCGTCGGGACCCAGTACTTC. Protein sequence: CASSERQGPVGTQYF.

This chain uses TRBV7-9 with TRBJ2-3; possibly TRBD1 for D (6 bases). V was cut by 5 bases and J by 4 bases, with 16 bases left in between. This CDR3 has 15 residues. From germline, CDR1 is SEHNR and CDR2 FQNEAQ (reference sequence). The CDR3 protein is CASSPLGAGSDTQYF. CDR3 coding DNA: TGTGCCAGCAGCCCGCTGGGGGCAGGCTCAGATACGCAGTATTTT.

This chain connects TRBV2 to TRBJ1-2; D is undetermined. Trimming left V 9 bases short and J 2 bases short, with 10 bases between. Looked up from germline, CDR1 is SNHLY and CDR2 is FYNNEI. The CDR3 has 12 residues. Written as DNA, the CDR3 is TGTGCCAGGTCGGGTGCAAACTATGGCTACACCTTC. Its translation is CARSGANYGYTF.

The chain recombines TRBV15 with TRBJ2-3; 9 positions agree with TRBD1. In germline, CDR1 is LNHNV, CDR2 YYDKDF (reference sequence). The CDR3 loop spans 15 amino acids. V gave up 3 bases and J gave up 4 bases; unmatched junction bases: 5. The CDR3 DNA sequence: TGTGCCACCAGCAGGTACACAGGGGGCGCAGATACGCAGTATTTT. Translation: CATSRYTGGADTQYF.

The chain carries TRBV2 and TRBJ1-3, with TRBD1 matching 12 bases. CDR1 and CDR2 from the germline V gene are SNHLY and FYNNEI. This CDR3 spans 15 amino acids. V was pared by 7 bases and J by 2 bases, with 3 bases of the junction left unmatched. The CDR3 protein is CASIGTGGTGNTIYF. The DNA for the CDR3 is TGTGCCAGCATTGGGACAGGGGGCACTGGAAACACCATATATTTT.

The CDR3, as DNA: TGTGCCAGCAGTTTGAACCCGGGACTAGCGGACAATGAGCAGTTCTTC. Protein product: CASSLNPGLADNEQFF. V gene TRBV28 combines with J gene TRBJ2-1, with 11 bases that match TRBD2. The CDR3 runs to 16 residues. V trimming: 3 bases; J trimming: 5 bases; junction bases outside the gene matches: 6. The germline gives CDR1 MDHEN, CDR2 SYDVKM.

J is TRBJ2-5 and V is TRBV10-3, with 15 bases fitting TRBD2. The CDR3 consists of 17 residues. The V segment lost 4 bases and the J segment 5 bases; nucleotides outside the gene matches: 8. Germline V lookup: CDR1 ENHRY, CDR2 SYGVKD. The DNA of the CDR3 is TGTGCCATCAGTGGGACTAGCGGGGGGGAAGTTTGGGAGACCCAGTACTTC. Its protein is CAISGTSGGEVWETQYF.

The chain joins TRBV2 to TRBJ2-5; 14 nucleotides agree with TRBD2. The DNA end lines up better with TRBJ2-7; the J call may be wrong. The V gene's germline CDR1 is SNHLY and CDR2 FYNNEI. This CDR3 has 18 residues. The CDR3 nucleotides read TGTGCCAGCAGTGTCTCCGGGACTAGCGGGGGAGCGTCCTACGAGCAGTACTTC. Amino acids: CASSVSGTSGGASYEQYF.

The chain links TRBV29-1 to TRBJ2-7, with TRBD1 matching 8 bases. Germline CDR1 reads SQVTM; CDR2 reads ANQGSEA. Trimming removed 4 bases from V and 4 bases from J; junction bases left unmatched: 12. The CDR3 spans 15 residues. The CDR3 coding sequence is TGCAGCGTTGTGGGCCCCTCAGGGGGCCGGTACGAGCAGTACTTC. Protein sequence: CSVVGPSGGRYEQYF.

The chain combines TRBV7-9 with TRBJ2-2; 9 bases agree with TRBD2. CDR1 is SEHNR, CDR2 FQNEAQ, per germline (reference sequence). Losses at the gene ends were 5 bases for V and 4 bases for J; bases not matched to a gene: 5. This CDR3 has 15 residues. DNA for the CDR3: TGTGCCAGCAGCCTGGGGGGACTAGCCACCGGGGAGCTGTTTTTT. Translated, it gives CASSLGGLATGELFF. Complete variable domain (other parts from reference TRBV7-9 and TRBJ2-2): DTGVSQNPRHKITKRGQNVTFRCDPISEHNRLYWYRQTLGQGPEFLTYFQNEAQLEKSRLLSDRFSAERPKGSFSTLEIQRTEQGDSAMYLCASSLGGLATGELFFGEGSRLTVL.

The genes are TRBV11-2 and TRBJ2-1, with TRBD2 matching over 9 bases. Trimming at V came to 1 base and at J to 4 bases, leaving 2 bases not matched to a gene. The CDR3 is 15 amino acids. Germline CDR1 is SGHAT and CDR2 is FQNNGV. The CDR3 nucleotides are TGTGCCAGCAGCTTAGGACTAGCGGTTTACAATGAGCAGTTCTTC. Its protein is CASSLGLAVYNEQFF.

The chain employs TRBV14 and TRBJ2-1; 9 nucleotides match TRBD2. Germline-derived CDR1 and CDR2 are SGHDN and FVKESK. The CDR3 extends over 17 amino acids. Losses at the gene ends were 0 bases for V and 4 bases for J; bases not matched to a gene: 7. CDR3 coding DNA: TGTGCCAGCAGCCAAGAGGGGCTAGCGGGGATTTACAATGAGCAGTTCTTC. It encodes CASSQEGLAGIYNEQFF. The variable domain in full, completed from reference TRBV14 and TRBJ2-1, reads EAGVTQFPSHSVIEKGQTVTLRCDPISGHDNLYWYRRVMGKEIKFLLHFVKESKQDESGMPNNRFLAERTGGTYSTLKVQPAELEDSGVYFCASSQEGLAGIYNEQFFGPGTRLTVL.

The rearrangement links TRBV11-2 to TRBJ1-1, with TRBD1 matching 7 bases. This CDR3 region has 14 residues. The germline CDR1 and CDR2 sequences are SGHAT and FQNNGV. V gave up 7 bases and J gave up 4 bases; unmatched junction bases: 9. The DNA of the CDR3 is TGTGCCAGCACCGGGGACAGCTTGGGCACTGAAGCTTTCTTT. It specifies CASTGDSLGTEAFF.

The chain links TRBV29-1 to TRBJ1-2; D is unclear. Trimming removed 3 bases from V and 8 bases from J, with 16 bases in between. Germline CDR1 and CDR2: SQVTM and ANQGSEA. The CDR3 has 13 amino acids. CDR3 protein: CSVDDSQEAGYTF. CDR3 DNA sequence: TGCAGCGTTGATGATAGTCAGGAGGCAGGCTACACCTTC.

The chain joins TRBV7-9 to TRBJ2-7, with 8 nucleotides matching TRBD2. Germline lookup yields CDR1 SEHNR and CDR2 FQNEAQ (reference sequence). The CDR3 is 16 amino acids. J lost 0 bases, V lost 1 base, and 5 bases had no gene match. The CDR3 protein is CASSLVTSGRSYEQYF. The CDR3, as DNA: TGTGCCAGCAGCTTAGTAACTAGCGGTCGCTCCTACGAGCAGTACTTC.